This T cell receptor beta chain came from a study of T cell repertoires in cytomegalovirus infection. Study at large: Matching HLA type and CMV infection were both indicated by public TCR beta signatures.

Study outcomes and limitations: The ex vivo response showed dominance by HLA-C-restricted CMV-specific TCR beta clonotypes.

MiXCR was run by TCRdb on the reads, yielding one entry per CDR3 protein. The table has hundreds of thousands of distinct CDR3 sequences, more than 40% seen once. The junction had 11 bases not matched to a gene; V was cut back by 7 bases and J by 4 bases. This CDR3 is built from 15 residues. CDR1 and CDR2 (germline): SGHTA, FQGNSA. This clonotype occurred a few times. Its antigen is currently unknown. Sequenced material: cultured PBMCs, taken from culture after CMV antigen stimulation. The receptor was isolated from a human donor in good health (CMV status not recorded). Some clones in this sample may be carry-over from other donors' samples. The chain couples TRBV7-2 to TRBJ2-7; 9 bases align to TRBD2. The CDR3 sequence is CASTTVVAGEYEQYF. DNA of the CDR3: TGTGCCAGCACCACGGTGGTAGCGGGGGAGTACGAGCAGTACTTC.